These T cell receptor beta chains were read from a single sample in a study of naive and memory T cell subsets. TCRdb reprocessed the UMI-ligation and nested PCR reads via MiXCR and lists one record per CDR3 protein. The profile covers around 160,000 distinct CDR3 sequences, with roughly 20% appearing a single time and 0.095% to 0.12% taken by the ten largest. The sequencing input was naive CD4+ T cells from blood. The receptor source for this set is a human donor in good health. The CDR3 runs from the conserved cysteine through the conserved F or W. A D gene is named only where the DNA matches it firmly. Clone size is not always given. Where it is, it says once, few, many or a class for expanded clones.

>TRBJ1-5|.|TRBV6-1|.
TGTGCCGTTCATAGCAATCAGCCCCAGCATTTT
CAVHSNQPQHF
>TRBJ2-5|few|TRBV6-1|.
TGTGCCAGCAGGGACAGTCTTCGGGAGACCCAGTACTTC
CASRDSLRETQYF
>TRBJ1-5|.|TRBV12-3/TRBV12-4|.
TGTGCCAGCAGTTTAGGACAGCGGGGTCAGCCCCAGCATTTT
CASSLGQRGQPQHF
>TRBJ2-4|.|TRBV6-6|TRBD2
TGTGCCAGCAAGCTAGCGGGAGGGACGGACATTCAGTACTTC
CASKLAGGTDIQYF
>TRBJ2-7|.|TRBV6-5|.
TGTGCCAGCGGACGGGCAGGCGAGCAGTACTTC
CASGRAGEQYF
>TRBJ2-1|few|TRBV29-1|TRBD2
TGCAGCGTAAGCGGGAGGGCAAGATACTCCTACAATGAGCAGTTCTTC
CSVSGRARYSYNEQFF
>TRBJ1-2|.|TRBV12-3/TRBV12-4|.
TGTGCCAGCAGTTTACGCGGGCAGGGTCAAGGCTACACCTTC
CASSLRGQGQGYTF
>TRBJ1-5|many|TRBV30|TRBD1
TGTGCCTGGAACAGGGGGGGAATCAATCAGCCCCAGCATTTT
CAWNRGGINQPQHF
>TRBJ2-4|few|TRBV9|TRBD1
TGTGCCAGCAGCCCTGAGACAGGGGGCACGGCCAAAAACATTCAGTACTTC
CASSPETGGTAKNIQYF
>TRBJ2-7|.|TRBV12-3/TRBV12-4|.
TGTGCCAGCAGCGAAAACCCGTACGAGCAGTACTTC
CASSENPYEQYF
>TRBJ1-6|few|TRBV3-1|.
TGTGCCAGCAGCCAAGCAGGAGCTGACATCTCCCTCCACTTT
CASSQAGADISLHF
>TRBJ2-1|few|TRBV12-3/TRBV12-4|.
TGTGCCAGCAGGAGGGCGGGCGGGTACAATGAGCAGTTCTTC
CASRRAGGYNEQFF
>TRBJ2-7|.|TRBV12-3/TRBV12-4|TRBD1
TGTGCCAGCAGTGTCACTGGGACAGGGTACGGGCAGTACTTC
CASSVTGTGYGQYF
>TRBJ2-1|few|TRBV6-2/TRBV6-3|TRBD2
TGTGCCAGCAGTTACCTAGCGGGGCCCTACAATGAGCAGTTCTTC
CASSYLAGPYNEQFF
>TRBJ2-1|few|TRBV2|TRBD2
TGTGCCAGCCGAAAGCGGGAGGGCCGATACAATGAGCAGTTCTTC
CASRKREGRYNEQFF
>TRBJ2-1|.|TRBV10-3|TRBD1
TGTGCCATCGCCGGGACAGGGCTGTTGGATGAGCAGTTCTTC
CAIAGTGLLDEQFF
>TRBJ1-5|.|TRBV29-1|TRBD1
TGCAGCGTTTCGGACAGGGTGAATCAGCCCCAGCATTTT
CSVSDRVNQPQHF
>TRBJ1-1|few|TRBV20-1|TRBD1
TGCAGTGCTAGAGAGACAGGGTTAACTGAAGCTTTCTTT
CSARETGLTEAFF
>TRBJ2-6|.|TRBV10-3|TRBD1
TGTGCCATCAGTGCGGTGGGACAGTTCGTTCTCTCTGGGGCCAACGTCCTGACTTTC
CAISAVGQFVLSGANVLTF
>TRBJ1-1|.|TRBV5-1|.
TGCGCCAGCAGCTTCGAAGAGGACTACATGAACACTGAAGCTTTCTTT
CASSFEEDYMNTEAFF
>TRBJ2-7|.|TRBV7-2|TRBD2
TGTGCCAGCAGCTTATCAGCGGGAGGGACCTACGAGCAGTACTTC
CASSLSAGGTYEQYF
>TRBJ1-1|.|TRBV7-9|TRBD1
TGTGCCAGCAGCTTAGAACTCAGGGGGCCGAGGTCTGAAGCTTTCTTT
CASSLELRGPRSEAFF
>TRBJ2-1|few|TRBV24-1|.
TGTGCCACCAGTGCCCGAGGACAGCACAATGAGCAGTTCTTC
CATSARGQHNEQFF
>TRBJ2-5|few|TRBV12-3/TRBV12-4|TRBD2
TGTGCCAGCAGTTTGACTAGCCGCGAGACCCAGTACTTC
CASSLTSRETQYF
>TRBJ2-7|few|TRBV12-3/TRBV12-4|.
TGTGCCAGCGGCGAGGAGGCCTACGAGCAGTACTTC
CASGEEAYEQYF
>TRBJ2-1|few|TRBV18|.
TGTGCCAGCTCACCAAAAACTCAGGGTAGAGGTGAGCAGTTCTTC
CASSPKTQGRGEQFF
>TRBJ2-1|.|TRBV6-5|TRBD1
TGTGCCAGCAGTCCCCGGGACAGCAATGAGCAGTTCTTC
CASSPRDSNEQFF
>TRBJ1-2|.|TRBV25-1|.
TGTGCCAGCAGTCGATTAAGCGGGGCGCGTCAACTTGAGGGCTACACCTTC
CASSRLSGARQLEGYTF
>TRBJ2-7|many|TRBV27|.
TGTGCCAGCAGTCTGACCGCTACCGGGACAAAAAGCGAGCAGTACTTC
CASSLTATGTKSEQYF
>TRBJ1-6|few|TRBV6-5|.
TGTGCCAGCAGTCCAACAGGTTTTTCACCCCTCCACTTT
CASSPTGFSPLHF
>TRBJ2-5|few|TRBV6-5|.
TGTGCCAGCAGCTCCCCTGTGACCCAGTACTTC
CASSSPVTQYF
>TRBJ2-7|few|TRBV18|.
TGTGCCAGCTCACCCCCTGACTTCTCCTACGAGCAGTACTTC
CASSPPDFSYEQYF
>TRBJ1-2|.|TRBV4-3|.
TGCGCCAGCAGCCAAGAGTCGGGACGGTTCTATGGCTACACCTTC
CASSQESGRFYGYTF
>TRBJ2-1|many|TRBV5-1|TRBD1
TGCGCCAGCAGTAGAGAGGGGGCCAACAATGAGCAGTTCTTC
CASSREGANNEQFF
>TRBJ1-2|.|TRBV27|.
TGTGCCAGCAGTTTGGAGGGACTCAACCACTATGGCTACACCTTC
CASSLEGLNHYGYTF
>TRBJ2-7|.|TRBV12-3/TRBV12-4|TRBD2
TGTGCCAGCAGCACCACTAGCGGTCCCTACGAGCAGTACTTC
CASSTTSGPYEQYF
>TRBJ2-7|few|TRBV28|TRBD2
TGTGCCAGCAGGGCTAGCGGGAGGCGGCTCCACGAGCAGTACTTC
CASRASGRRLHEQYF
>TRBJ2-1|few|TRBV4-3|TRBD2
TGCGCCAGCAGCCAAGATTTCGGACTAGCGAACAATGAGCAGTTCTTC
CASSQDFGLANNEQFF
>TRBJ2-1|few|TRBV5-1|.
TGCGCCAGCAGCTTGGTCCCTAGGGGTGAGCAGTTCTTC
CASSLVPRGEQFF
>TRBJ2-1|few|TRBV4-1|TRBD2
TGCGCCAGCAGCCGGCGGGAGACCGCCTACAATGAGCAGTTCTTC
CASSRRETAYNEQFF
>TRBJ2-4|few|TRBV7-9|.
TGTGCCAGCAGCCCTAAAATCATTCAGTACTTC
CASSPKIIQYF
>TRBJ1-2|.|TRBV28|TRBD1
TGTGCCAGCAGTTCCGGACAGGGTTACTATGGCTACACCTTC
CASSSGQGYYGYTF
>TRBJ2-7|.|TRBV9|TRBD1
TGTGCCAGCAGCGATGGGGACAGGGGGACCGAGCAGTACTTC
CASSDGDRGTEQYF
>TRBJ1-2|.|TRBV6-2/TRBV6-3|TRBD1
TGTGCCAGCAGTTCCACAGGGGGCGGAATGAGTGGCTACACCTTC
CASSSTGGGMSGYTF
>TRBJ1-5|.|TRBV28|.
TGTGCCAGCAGTTTCGGGGGCAATCAGCCCCAGCATTTT
CASSFGGNQPQHF
>TRBJ2-1|.|TRBV5-1|.
TGCGCCAGCAGCCGGCCAGGCTACAATGAGCAGTTCTTC
CASSRPGYNEQFF
>TRBJ2-7|.|TRBV5-1|.
TGCGCCAGCAGAGACCTCCGCTCCTACGAGCAGTACTTC
CASRDLRSYEQYF